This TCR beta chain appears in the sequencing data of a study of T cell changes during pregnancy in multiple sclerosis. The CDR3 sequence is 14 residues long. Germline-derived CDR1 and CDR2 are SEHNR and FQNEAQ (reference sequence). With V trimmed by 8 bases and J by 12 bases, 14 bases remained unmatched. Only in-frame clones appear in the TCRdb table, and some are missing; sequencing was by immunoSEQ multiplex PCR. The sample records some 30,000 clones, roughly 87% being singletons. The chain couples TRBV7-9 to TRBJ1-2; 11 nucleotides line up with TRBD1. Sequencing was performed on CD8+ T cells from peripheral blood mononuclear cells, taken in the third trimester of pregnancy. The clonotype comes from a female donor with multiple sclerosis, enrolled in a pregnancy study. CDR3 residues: CASSKGQGVSYDTF. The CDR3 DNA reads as TGTGCCAGCTCGAAGGGACAGGGGGTTTCTTATGACACCTTC.